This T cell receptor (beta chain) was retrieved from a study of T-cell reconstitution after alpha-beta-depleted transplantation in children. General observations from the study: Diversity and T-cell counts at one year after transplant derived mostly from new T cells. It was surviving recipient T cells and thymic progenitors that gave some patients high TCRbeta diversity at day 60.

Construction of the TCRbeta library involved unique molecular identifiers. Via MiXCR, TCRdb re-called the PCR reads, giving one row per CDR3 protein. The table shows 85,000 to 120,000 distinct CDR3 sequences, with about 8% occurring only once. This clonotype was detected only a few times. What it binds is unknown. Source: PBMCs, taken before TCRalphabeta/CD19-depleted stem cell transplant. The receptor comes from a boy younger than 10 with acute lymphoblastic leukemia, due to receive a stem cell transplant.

The CDR3: CASSTGYTGELFF. CDR3 DNA sequence: TGCGCCAGCAGCACAGGGTACACCGGGGAGCTGTTTTTT. The genes are TRBV5-1 and TRBJ2-2, with TRBD1 as a possible D gene (6 bases). The CDR3 length is 13 residues. Trimming left V 4 bases short and J 3 bases short, with 7 bases between. Germline loops: CDR1 SGHRS, CDR2 YFSETQ.